This T cell receptor beta chain was recorded in a study of OX40 agonist ivuxolimab in advanced cancers. Study-level background: The group had a mean age of approximately 60 years, ranged from roughly 23 to 90, and was 80% to 85% male. Study-wide points: There were, on average, more expanded clones in CD8+ T cells than in CD4+.

This CDR3 has 13 residues. The V end was cut by 4 bases, the J end by 5 bases, with 12 bases between. Germline V CDR1 and CDR2: SGHKS, YYEKEE (reference sequence). In the case of this clone: Antigen: not known.

The timepoints at which blood was sampled were baseline, cycle 4 day 1, and cycle 7 day 1. Clones were sequenced by immunoSEQ multiplex PCR, and TCRdb holds only the in-frame ones, with some missing. The sample has tens of thousands of clones, about 81% seen once; the top ten hold less than 5.5%. The V call is TRBV5-5, the J call TRBJ1-2; D not certain. Sequencing was performed on CD4+ or CD8+ T cells sorted from blood, taken in a trial of the OX40 agonist ivuxolimab. The receptor's source is an adult with an advanced solid tumor such as melanoma, head and neck, liver or kidney cancer. This CDR3 is CASSLQAEYGYTF. The CDR3 DNA reads TGTGCCAGCAGCCTCCAAGCGGAATATGGCTACACCTTC. The full variable domain, rest sourced from reference TRBV5-5 and TRBJ1-2, is DAGVTQSPTHLIKTRGQQVTLRCSPISGHKSVSWYQQVLGQGPQFIFQYYEKEERGRGNFPDRFSARQFPNYSSELNVNALLLGDSALYLCASSLQAEYGYTFGSGTRLTVV.